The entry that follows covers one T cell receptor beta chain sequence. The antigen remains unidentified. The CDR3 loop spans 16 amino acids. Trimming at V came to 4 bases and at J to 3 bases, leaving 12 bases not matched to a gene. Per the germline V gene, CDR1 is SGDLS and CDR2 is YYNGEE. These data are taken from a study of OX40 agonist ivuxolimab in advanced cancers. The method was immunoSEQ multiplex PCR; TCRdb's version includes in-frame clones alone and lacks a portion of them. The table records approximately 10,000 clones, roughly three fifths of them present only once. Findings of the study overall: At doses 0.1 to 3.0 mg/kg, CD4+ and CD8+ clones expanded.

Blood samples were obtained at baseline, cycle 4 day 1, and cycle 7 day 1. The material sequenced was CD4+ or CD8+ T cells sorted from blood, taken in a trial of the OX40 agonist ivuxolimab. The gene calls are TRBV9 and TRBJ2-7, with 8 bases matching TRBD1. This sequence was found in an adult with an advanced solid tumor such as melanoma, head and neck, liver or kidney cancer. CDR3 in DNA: TGTGCCAGCAGCCCAGGACAGGGCGGCGGCGTCTACGAGCAGTACTTC. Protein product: CASSPGQGGGVYEQYF.